In this sample, the clone carrying this TCR beta chain turned up a few times. Its antigen is as yet unknown. Unique molecular identifiers were used to barcode this TCRbeta library. TCRdb redid the calling of the PCR reads with MiXCR, one entry per CDR3 protein. In the table there are approximately 500,000 distinct CDR3 sequences, over 20% of which are singletons. These data originate in a study of T-cell reconstitution after alpha-beta-depleted transplantation in children. The CDR3 totals 15 residues. V was pared by 2 bases and J by 1 base, with 8 bases between. Germline CDR1 is LNHNV and CDR2 is YYDKDF (reference sequence). Findings of the study overall: The study traced high day-60 TCRbeta diversity in some patients to surviving recipient T cells and thymic progenitors. Diversity and T-cell counts at one year after transplant derived mostly from new T cells. Several hundred expanded graft clones reportedly supplied alpha-beta T cells about two months after transplant.

The source material was PBMCs, sampled before TCRalphabeta/CD19-depleted stem cell transplant. The genes are TRBV15 and TRBJ2-2, with D uncertain. This receptor was identified in a boy younger than two with Wiskott-Aldrich syndrome, due to receive a stem cell transplant. CDR3: CATSRSEKNTGELFF. The CDR3 nucleotides are TGTGCCACCAGCAGAAGCGAGAAGAACACCGGGGAGCTGTTTTTT.